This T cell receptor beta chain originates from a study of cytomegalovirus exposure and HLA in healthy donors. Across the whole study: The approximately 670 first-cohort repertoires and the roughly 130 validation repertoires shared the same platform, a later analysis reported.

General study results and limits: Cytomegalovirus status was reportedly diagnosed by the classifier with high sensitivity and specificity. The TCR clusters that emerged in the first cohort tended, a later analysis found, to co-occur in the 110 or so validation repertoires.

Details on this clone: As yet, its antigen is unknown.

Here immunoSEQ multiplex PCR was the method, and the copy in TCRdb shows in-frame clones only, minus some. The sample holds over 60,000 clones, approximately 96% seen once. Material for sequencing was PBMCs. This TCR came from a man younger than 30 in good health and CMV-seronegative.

The CDR3 sequence: CASSLDFSTEAFF. The CDR3 bases are TGTGCCAGCAGCTTAGACTTCAGCACTGAAGCTTTCTTT. This chain links TRBV11-3 with TRBJ1-1, with D hard to call. Germline CDR1 reads SGHNT; CDR2 reads YENEEA. CDR3 length equals 13 residues. The V and J ends lost 0 bases and 4 bases respectively, with 6 bases between them. The complete variable domain, with remaining parts taken from reference TRBV11-3 and TRBJ1-1, reads EAGVVQSPRYKIIEKKQPVAFWCNPISGHNTLYWYLQNLGQGPELLIRYENEEAVDDSQLPKDRFSAERLKGVDSTLKIQPAELGDSAVYLCASSLDFSTEAFFGQGTRLTVV.